These 30 T cell receptor beta chains originate from one sample sequenced in a study of graft-versus-host responses after intestinal transplantation. Their specific antigens are unknown. The protocol was immunoSEQ multiplex PCR, while the TCRdb copy is restricted to in-frame clones and leaves out a portion. This sample has under 150,000 clones, with 90% found just once. The sequencing here drew on unstimulated CD4+ T cells sorted from spleen or lymph node cells, taken before intestinal transplant. The receptors shown here come from a human donor who received an intestinal transplant.

CDR3 DNA: TGTGCCAGCAGTGAAAGGCTGGGACAGGGGCTCCATGGCTACACCTTC. The encoded protein is CASSERLGQGLHGYTF. This chain uses TRBV6-1 with TRBJ1-2, with 10 bases lining up with TRBD1. The CDR3 spans 16 residues. Germline trimming cut 2 bases from V and 6 bases from J; bases unmatched to any gene: 9. Germline CDR1 is MNHNS and CDR2 is SASEGT.

This clone was recorded once. V and J are TRBV7-6 and TRBJ2-7, with a weak D call TRBD1 (6 bases). CDR1 and CDR2 (germline): SGHVS, FNYEAQ. V was pared by 2 bases and J by 2 bases, with 13 bases between. This CDR3 contains 15 residues. CDR3 protein: CASSLTQDSPYEQYF. The DNA for the CDR3 is TGTGCCAGCAGCTTAACCCAGGACAGCCCCTACGAGCAGTACTTC.

The chain couples TRBV18 to TRBJ1-3, with D uncertain. V lost 7 bases to trimming and J lost 0 bases, with 7 bases between them. Germline lookup yields CDR1 KGHSH and CDR2 LQKENI. The CDR3 is 13 residues long. The CDR3 sequence is CASFLVSGNTIYF. CDR3 DNA sequence: TGTGCCAGCTTCCTCGTCTCTGGAAACACCATATATTTT.

V is TRBV11-2 and J is TRBJ1-2, with 11 bases aligning to TRBD1. Germline V gene lookup returns CDR1 SGHAT and CDR2 FQNNGV. Trimming removed 5 bases from V and 5 bases from J; junction bases left unmatched: 1. There are 13 residues in the CDR3. CDR3 region: CASSGTGGYGYTF. CDR3 DNA: TGTGCCAGCAGCGGGACAGGGGGTTATGGCTACACCTTC.

The chain couples TRBV5-1 to TRBJ1-3; D is possibly TRBD1 (6 bases). Trimming removed 0 bases from V and 3 bases from J, with 10 bases in between. Germline V gene data show CDR1 as SGHRS and CDR2 as YFSETQ. CDR3 length equals 15 residues. This CDR3 reads CASSLGRRGGNTIYF. The CDR3 coding sequence is TGCGCCAGCAGCTTGGGTCGCAGGGGTGGAAACACCATATATTTT.

V is TRBV7-2 and J is TRBJ1-4; possible D gene TRBD1, 5 bases. The CDR3 is 16 residues long. Trimming left V 3 bases short and J 4 bases short, with 15 bases between. Germline V gives CDR1 SGHTA, CDR2 FQGNSA. The CDR3 loop reads CASSFRNRPSNEKLFF. The DNA for the CDR3 is TGTGCCAGCAGCTTCAGGAACAGGCCCAGTAATGAAAAACTGTTTTTT.

The rearrangement joins TRBV5-1 to TRBJ1-6, with no clear D. Looked up from germline, CDR1 is SGHRS and CDR2 is YFSETQ. This CDR3 is built from 15 residues. Between the trimmed V and J ends, which lost 4 bases and 5 bases, there was a span of 13 bases. The DNA for the CDR3 is TGCGCCAGCAGCCCCCGCGGCAGCGATAATTCACCCCTCCACTTT. Its protein product is CASSPRGSDNSPLHF.

The rearrangement links TRBV23-1 to TRBJ1-4; D remains unclear. TRBV23-1 is filed as an ORF, its function uncertain. Deletions cut 0 bases from V and 4 bases from J, with 12 bases between. This CDR3 comprises 16 residues. DNA for the CDR3: TGCGCCAGCAGTCAATCGGAGGCACTCAATAATGAAAAACTGTTTTTT. Its translation is CASSQSEALNNEKLFF.

This chain joins TRBV5-4 and TRBJ2-7, with TRBD2 as a possible D gene (6 bases). The CDR3 spans 13 residues. V was pared by 4 bases and J by 3 bases, with 11 bases between. Germline V CDR1 and CDR2: SGHNT, YYREEE (reference sequence). CDR3 DNA sequence: TGTGCCAGCAGCCCGGGACTCCACTACGAGCAGTACTTC. Translating gives CASSPGLHYEQYF.

The V call is TRBV5-1, the J call TRBJ1-1; D may be TRBD1 (6 bases). The CDR3 is 16 residues long. V lost 0 bases and J 0 bases, leaving 12 bases between the germline ends. The germline V gene encodes CDR1 SGHRS and CDR2 YFSETQ. The CDR3 DNA follows: TGCGCCAGCAGCTTGGTTGGGGGGGCGATGAACACTGAAGCTTTCTTT. The encoded protein is CASSLVGGAMNTEAFF.

The rearrangement uses TRBV19 and TRBJ2-5, with D maybe TRBD2 (5 bases). Germline V gene lookup returns CDR1 LNHDA and CDR2 SQIVND (reference sequence). The CDR3 is 14 amino acids. V shed 6 bases and J shed 2 bases, with 13 bases lying between them. The CDR3 nucleotides read TGTGCCAGTAGCATCGGGATGCATCAAGAGACCCAGTACTTC. Its translation is CASSIGMHQETQYF.

The rearrangement joins TRBV11-2 to TRBJ2-7, with 7 bases aligning to TRBD2. Germline values: CDR1 SGHAT, CDR2 FQNNGV. The CDR3 spans 17 residues. Germline trimming cut 5 bases from V and 4 bases from J; bases unmatched to any gene: 17. The CDR3 reads CASSVGLGRLTLYEQYF. CDR3 in DNA: TGTGCCAGCAGCGTCGGACTAGGGCGTCTCACCTTATACGAGCAGTACTTC.

V is TRBV4-1 and J is TRBJ1-5; maybe TRBD1 (5 bases). CDR3 length equals 15 residues. CDR1 is MGHRA, CDR2 YSYEKL, per germline. V lost 1 base and J 7 bases, leaving 14 bases between the germline ends. The CDR3: CASSQVTGVAQPQHF. CDR3 DNA sequence: TGCGCCAGCAGCCAAGTAACGGGGGTAGCCCAGCCCCAGCATTTT.

The V gene is TRBV5-8, the J gene TRBJ2-4, with 7 positions matching TRBD1. This CDR3 has 15 residues. The ends lost 4 bases at V and 7 bases at J; junction bases unmatched: 11. CDR1 and CDR2 (germline): SGHTS, YDEGEE. The CDR3 DNA sequence: TGTGCCAGCAGCCACCGAGGGGGCGCGGGTAACATTCAGTACTTC. This sequence encodes CASSHRGGAGNIQYF.

J is TRBJ1-4 and V is TRBV28; 8 nucleotides line up with TRBD1. The CDR3 spans 17 residues. The junction had 12 bases not matched to a gene; V was cut back by 5 bases and J by 4 bases. Germline CDR1 and CDR2: MDHEN and SYDVKM. CDR3 DNA sequence: TGTGCCAGCAGTCCTACTTCCAGGGGGCGAGGTAATGAAAAACTGTTTTTT. Translation gives CASSPTSRGRGNEKLFF.

A note on this clone: The same CDR3 can be traced to other DNA sequences in this sample. The chain recombines TRBV5-1 with TRBJ2-2, with 8 nucleotides matching TRBD1. CDR1 and CDR2 from the germline V gene are SGHRS and YFSETQ. Trimming cost V 4 bases and J 2 bases; bases outside gene matches: 4. CDR3 size: 15 residues. In DNA form, the CDR3 reads TGCGCCAGCAGCCTCGGACAGGGTAACACCGGGGAGCTGTTTTTT. It is translated as CASSLGQGNTGELFF.

The chain uses TRBV29-1 and TRBJ2-5; possibly TRBD2 for D (8 bases). The CDR3 has 16 amino acids. Between the trimmed V and J ends, which lost 6 bases and 2 bases, there was a span of 22 bases. CDR1 is SQVTM, CDR2 ANQGSEA, per germline. As DNA, the CDR3 is TGCAGCGTAAACAGGGGTCGGGTAGCGGGGCAAGAGACCCAGTACTTC. It specifies CSVNRGRVAGQETQYF.

The rearrangement joins TRBV18 to TRBJ1-5, with a tentative D call TRBD1 (5 bases). Germline V gene sequence: CDR1 KGHSH, CDR2 LQKENI. V was pared by 5 bases and J by 9 bases, with 8 bases between. This CDR3 comprises 11 residues. The CDR3 DNA is TGTGCCAGCTCATCCCAGGGGCCCCAGCATTTT. Its translation: CASSSQGPQHF.

This clone appeared a single time. The rearrangement uses TRBV5-4 and TRBJ1-2; D is ambiguous. CDR3 length: 14 amino acids. Germline loops: CDR1 SGHNT, CDR2 YYREEE (reference sequence). Deletions cut 1 base from V and 2 bases from J, with 9 bases between. CDR3 bases: TGTGCCAGCAGCTTGAGGAGGGAAAACTATGGCTACACCTTC. This sequence encodes CASSLRRENYGYTF.

The rearrangement links TRBV19 to TRBJ1-5; weak D call: TRBD1 (6 bases). The CDR3 is made up of 17 amino acids. The germline V and J ends were trimmed by 3 bases and 5 bases, with 20 bases remaining between them. CDR1 is LNHDA, CDR2 SQIVND, per germline (reference sequence). The CDR3 bases are TGTGCCAGTAGTATTATCCTCTACAGGGCCGCGGATCAGCCCCAGCATTTT. Encoded protein: CASSIILYRAADQPQHF.

The chain is built from TRBV2 and TRBJ2-5; TRBD1 agrees at 7 bases. V gave up 3 bases and J gave up 5 bases; unmatched junction bases: 6. Germline CDR1 SNHLY, CDR2 FYNNEI. The CDR3 runs to 14 residues. The CDR3 coding sequence is TGTGCCAGCAGTGATAAGGGGGCTCAGGAGACCCAGTACTTC. This encodes CASSDKGAQETQYF.

The gene calls are TRBV7-8 and TRBJ2-7; the D is unclear. CDR1 is SGHVS, CDR2 FQNEAQ, per germline. The V end was cut by 5 bases, the J end by 1 base, with 18 bases between. The CDR3 is 16 amino acids. CDR3 DNA: TGTGCCAGCAGCCATGTGGGCAGTCGTTTTTCCTACGAGCAGTACTTC. The encoded protein is CASSHVGSRFSYEQYF.

The CDR3 DNA is TGTGCCAGTACTCGACAGGGGGCCAACTCCTATAATTCACCCCTCCACTTT. Translating gives CASTRQGANSYNSPLHF. The chain recombines TRBV19 with TRBJ1-6; 10 bases map to TRBD1. Germline assignment: CDR1 LNHDA and CDR2 SQIVND (reference sequence). Losses at the gene ends were 7 bases for V and 0 bases for J; bases not matched to a gene: 6. The CDR3 length is 17 residues.

The chain carries TRBV7-2 and TRBJ1-1, with D perhaps matching TRBD1 (6 bases). The CDR3 length is 14 residues. Germline loops: CDR1 SGHTA, CDR2 FQGNSA. Trimming shortened V by 6 bases and J by 3 bases, and 14 bases separated the two germline ends. The CDR3: CASRAGALDTEAFF. CDR3 nucleotide sequence: TGTGCCAGCAGGGCGGGGGCGCTGGACACTGAAGCTTTCTTT.

The V call is TRBV14, the J call TRBJ1-2, with a weak D call TRBD1 (6 bases). From germline, CDR1 is SGHDN and CDR2 FVKESK. Trimming took off 4 bases at V and 7 bases at J, with 13 bases between the two ends. The length of the CDR3 is 13 residues. CDR3: CASSLYRAGGYTF. CDR3 nucleotides: TGTGCCAGCAGCCTCTACAGGGCCGGTGGCTACACCTTC.

The V call is TRBV19, the J call TRBJ1-5, with TRBD1 identical over 10 bases. The trim removed 6 bases at V and 4 bases at J, leaving 9 bases unmatched. CDR1 and CDR2 (germline): LNHDA, SQIVND (reference sequence). The CDR3 length is 16 residues. The CDR3 DNA is TGTGCCAGTAGAGAGGGAGACAGGGGGCGTAATCAGCCCCAGCATTTT. Translating gives CASREGDRGRNQPQHF.

This clone was detected once. CDR3 loop: CASSLLFARPPLPGQGSYYEQYF. CDR3 DNA sequence: TGTGCCAGCAGTTTATTATTCGCTCGGCCGCCTTTGCCGGGACAGGGAAGCTACTACGAGCAGTACTTC. The genes are TRBV28 and TRBJ2-7; TRBD1 agrees at 9 bases. The CDR3 is 23 residues long. The trim removed 1 base at V and 3 bases at J, leaving 28 bases unmatched. Germline V gene sequence: CDR1 MDHEN, CDR2 SYDVKM.

The gene calls are TRBV19 and TRBJ2-2; the D is unclear. The CDR3 extends over 14 amino acids. Germline V lookup: CDR1 LNHDA, CDR2 SQIVND (reference sequence). Deletions cut 5 bases from V and 4 bases from J, with 11 bases between. Here the CDR3 reads CASSPKASTGELFF. The CDR3 region has the DNA TGTGCCAGTAGTCCTAAAGCGAGCACCGGGGAGCTGTTTTTT.

V gene TRBV12-5 combines with J gene TRBJ2-3; TRBD1 aligns across 7 bases. J was trimmed by 2 bases and V by 3 bases; bases with no gene match: 14. In germline, CDR1 is LGHNT, CDR2 FRNRAP. The CDR3 has 18 amino acids. CDR3 region: CASGFRVHRDSDTDTQYF. CDR3 DNA: TGTGCTAGTGGTTTCCGGGTGCACCGGGACAGCGACACAGATACGCAGTATTTT.

The J gene is TRBJ2-2, the V gene TRBV6-6, with 9 bases that match TRBD2. Germline CDR1 and CDR2: MNHNY and SVGAGI (reference sequence). CDR3 length: 15 residues. Unmatched junction bases numbered 4, after V lost 3 bases and J lost 5 bases. CDR3 amino acids: CASSYLAGFTGELFF. CDR3 in DNA: TGTGCCAGCAGTTATCTAGCGGGATTTACCGGGGAGCTGTTTTTT.